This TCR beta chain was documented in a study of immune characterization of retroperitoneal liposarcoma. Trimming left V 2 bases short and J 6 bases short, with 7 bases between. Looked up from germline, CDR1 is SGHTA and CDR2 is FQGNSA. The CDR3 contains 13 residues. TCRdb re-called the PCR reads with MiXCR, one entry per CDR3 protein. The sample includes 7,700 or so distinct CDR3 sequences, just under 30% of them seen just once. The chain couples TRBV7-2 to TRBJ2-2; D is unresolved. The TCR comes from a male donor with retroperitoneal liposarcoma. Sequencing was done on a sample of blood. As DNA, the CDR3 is TGTGCCAGCAGCTTAATGTTGTCCGGGGAGCTGTTTTTT. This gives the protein CASSLMLSGELFF.